Sequencing of this T cell receptor (beta chain) was carried out in a study of blood T cell repertoires in COVID-19. Data came from immunoSEQ multiplex PCR; TCRdb stores just in-frame clones and leaves some out. The table records about 190,000 clones, around 87% of them present only once. CDR1 is LGHNA and CDR2 is YNFKEQ in the germline V gene. The CDR3 extends over 18 amino acids. V lost 4 bases, J lost 7 bases, and 15 bases stayed unmatched. The chain links TRBV4-2 to TRBJ1-6; 8 bases are shared with TRBD1. Source material: peripheral blood. The sequence was obtained from a woman aged 70 to 79 with COVID-19, enrolled during active disease. This CDR3 is CASSPRPDRGGTNSPLHF. The CDR3 bases are TGTGCCAGCAGCCCCCGACCTGACAGGGGAGGCACAAATTCACCCCTCCACTTT.